The entry below describes one T cell receptor (beta chain). These data are taken from a study of blood T cells in healthy people across ages. The overall study: T cells yielded about one barcoded beta molecule per two cells through template switching.

Per sample, at least 6 micrograms of total RNA were extracted. CDR3 size: 14 residues. V shed 0 bases and J 9 bases; nucleotides not matched to a gene: 5. CDR1 SGHNT and CDR2 YYREEE come from the germline V gene (reference sequence). Next came a second PCR, run for about 6 to 11 cycles, which used a sample-barcoded 5' primer along with a J-beta primer mix. TCRdb recomputed calls from the 5' RACE reads with MiXCR, one row per CDR3 protein. The sample carries 1.4 million to 1.5 million distinct CDR3 sequences, roughly 40% recorded once. The sequenced sample consisted of blood. This clonotype originated in a woman between 18 and 29 years old in good health. The chain is built from TRBV5-4 and TRBJ2-1; 8 positions match TRBD2. CDR3 sequence: CASSLVREGGEQFF. The DNA for the CDR3 is TGTGCCAGCAGCTTGGTTCGGGAGGGTGGTGAGCAGTTCTTC. Looking up the rest from reference TRBV5-4 and TRBJ2-1 gives the full variable domain: ETGVTQSPTHLIKTRGQQVTLRCSSQSGHNTVSWYQQALGQGPQFIFQYYREEENGRGNFPPRFSGLQFPNYSSELNVNALELDDSALYLCASSLVREGGEQFFGPGTRLTVL.